This entry describes one TCR beta chain. What it recognizes is unknown. The CDR3 is 15 residues long. Germline CDR1 SGDLS, CDR2 YYNGEE. Each CD8+ T cell subset was flow-sorted in triplicate. Every sort contained approximately 300,000 cells. The naive CD8+ gate required CD45RO-CCR7+CD27+CD95- phenotype. The entry originates in a study of CXCR3-negative and CXCR3-positive naive CD8 T cells. General study results and limits: Both of the naive subsets showed about the same high diversity, but memory CD8+ cells had much less. Because surface CD5 did not distinguish the naive subsets, TCR strength was inferred from TRB CDR3 properties.

TRB cDNA libraries were made by UMI-labeled 5' RACE. Using the 5' RACE reads, TCRdb records one entry per CDR3 protein without DNA. This sample contains tens of thousands of distinct CDR3 sequences. Sequenced: naive CXCR3- CD8+ T cells from blood. Subset noted: CD45RO-CCR7+CD27+CD95- naive CD8+ T cells lacking CXCR3 (TNR3-). The chain links TRBV9 to TRBJ2-1; TCRdb reports TRBD1, a call that lacks DNA to check it against. The receptor was derived from a human donor in good health. Some clones in this sample may be carry-over from other donors' samples. CDR3 region: CASSDDRGTYNEQFF.